This TCR beta chain is from a study of patients and donors after allogeneic stem cell transplantation. The CDR3 totals 14 residues. Germline CDR1 and CDR2: SGHKS and YYEKEE (reference sequence). V was cut by 6 bases and J by 2 bases, with 15 bases left in between. Each CDR3 protein gets one entry after TCRdb re-called the RT-PCR reads with MiXCR. Altogether 900,000 to 1,000,000 distinct CDR3 sequences are present, roughly 18% being singletons, with the ten largest covering about 6%. This clonotype was counted only a few times. The sequenced sample consisted of blood, either unsorted or a sorted T cell fraction (not recorded which). The receptor was derived from a human donor who was either an allogeneic HSCT recipient or a stem cell or donor lymphocyte infusion donor (not recorded which). It is not recorded whose cells these are; they may come from a transplant donor. V is TRBV5-5 and J is TRBJ2-7, with unresolved D. CDR3 residues: CASTLPQDPYEQYF. CDR3 nucleotide sequence: TGTGCCAGCACCCTTCCTCAGGATCCCTACGAGCAGTACTTC.